Detailed here is one T cell receptor beta chain. The data were obtained in a study of blood T cells in healthy people across ages. A sample-barcoded 5' primer and a J-beta primer mix were used in a second PCR of roughly 7 to 11 cycles. Each sample provided no less than 3 million CDR3-containing paired-end reads. TCRdb itself ran the 5' RACE reads through MiXCR, one entry per CDR3 protein. The table records roughly 1.4 million distinct CDR3 sequences, roughly 59% of them present only once. Germline CDR1 is DFQATT and CDR2 is SNEGSKA (reference sequence). CDR3 length: 15 residues. The V end lost 5 bases, the J end lost 13 bases, and 27 bases lay between the germline ends.

The chain uses TRBV20-1 and TRBJ2-4, with D maybe TRBD2 (5 bases). The sample taken for sequencing was blood. The sequence derives from a man aged 18 to 30 in good health. The CDR3 here is CSAWQRSGILQEQYF. The DNA for the CDR3 is TGCAGTGCTTGGCAAAGGAGCGGCATCCTCCAGGAGCAGTACTTC.